Below are 17 T cell receptor beta chains sequenced from a single sample in a study of T cells in Graves' hyperthyroidism and ophthalmopathy. Authors of the study amplified TCR beta CDR3 regions from RNA transcripts. Using the HTBI primer set, a first-round RT-PCR was run on the TCR CDR3. One entry per CDR3 protein, called by TCRdb with MiXCR from the multiplex PCR reads. The sample shows roughly 800,000 distinct CDR3 sequences, 38% of them seen only once. Sample: blood. These TCRs come from a man aged 18 to 29 with Graves' hyperthyroidism.

To note about this clonotype: The junction departs from germline at one end; a sequencing error may be responsible. This chain connects TRBV25-1 to TRBJ2-2; 9 bases agree with TRBD1. This CDR3 comprises 17 residues. Germline CDR1 is MGHDK and CDR2 is SYGVNS. Written as DNA, the CDR3 is TGTGCCAGCAGTGTGGGCGGGACAGGGCTTAACACTGGGGAGCTGTTTTTT. Its protein is CASSVGGTGLNTGELFF.

In its sample, this clonotype was seen many times. The chain carries TRBV19 and TRBJ1-2, with TRBD1 matching 10 bases. The V gene's germline CDR1 is LNHDA and CDR2 SQIVND (reference sequence). The CDR3 runs 14 residues. V dropped 4 bases and J dropped 8; count of bases not matched to a gene: 7. The CDR3 reads CASSTRTGGNGYTF. In nucleotides, the CDR3 is TGTGCCAGTAGTACTCGGACAGGGGGGAACGGCTACACCTTC.

This clonotype was detected ten times or more. The V call is TRBV19, the J call TRBJ1-6; D gene uncertain. Germline CDR1 and CDR2: LNHDA and SQIVND (reference sequence). V was cut by 6 bases and J by 7 bases, with 7 bases left in between. CDR3 length: 12 amino acids. CDR3 in amino acids: CASRTGNSPLHF. Written as DNA, the CDR3 is TGTGCCAGTAGGACGGGAAATTCACCCCTCCACTTT.

This clonotype has ten or more counts. In DNA form, the CDR3 reads TGTGCCAGCAGCCCTCAGGGGCCAGAAGCTTTCTTT. This codes for CASSPQGPEAFF. The J gene is TRBJ1-1, the V gene TRBV12-3 or TRBV12-4; a possible D gene is TRBD1 (6 bases). The CDR3 runs to 12 residues. V was pared by 6 bases and J by 8 bases, with 13 bases between.

There are a few counts of this clonotype. The rearrangement links TRBV4-3 to TRBJ1-1, with unresolved D. Germline CDR1 LGHNA, CDR2 YSLEER. Trimming stripped 1 base from V and 8 bases from J, with 8 bases between. CDR3 length equals 12 residues. CDR3 nucleotide sequence: TGCGCCAGCAGCCAAGTCTCCGGGGAAGCTTTCTTT. Amino acids: CASSQVSGEAFF.

This chain connects TRBV11-2 to TRBJ1-1, with D uncertain. The germline V gene has CDR1 SGHAT and CDR2 FQNNGV. CDR3 length equals 16 residues. V dropped 0 bases and J dropped 2 bases, with 13 bases sitting between them. Here the CDR3 DNA reads TGTGCCAGCAGCTTAGATCGAGGGTCCCTAAACACTGAAGCTTTCTTT. This gives the protein CASSLDRGSLNTEAFF.

This clonotype turned up a few times. The chain joins TRBV10-3 to TRBJ2-7; 10 nucleotides agree with TRBD1. Germline V CDR1 and CDR2: ENHRY, SYGVKD. The CDR3 runs 13 residues. V shed 9 bases, J shed 5 bases, and the junction held 7 bases outside the gene matches. The CDR3, as DNA: TGTGCCATGTCCCGGGACAGGGGCCACGAGCAGTACTTC. Translated: CAMSRDRGHEQYF.

This clonotype was seen at least ten times. The rearrangement links TRBV10-1 to TRBJ1-2; D call uncertain. V lost 10 bases and J 4 bases, leaving 16 bases between the germline ends. Germline V gene data show CDR1 as WNHNN and CDR2 as SYGVQD (reference sequence). CDR3 length equals 13 residues. The CDR3 reads CANKGAPCYGYTF. DNA of the CDR3: TGCGCCAACAAAGGTGCGCCTTGCTATGGCTACACCTTC.

V is TRBV7-2 and J is TRBJ2-5; the D gene is possibly TRBD2 (5 bases). This CDR3 comprises 13 residues. Trimming cost V 5 bases and J 4 bases, with 11 bases left between them. Germline V lookup: CDR1 SGHTA, CDR2 FQGNSA. Written as DNA, the CDR3 is TGTGCCAGCAGCCTCGGAGAGGGAGAGACCCAGTACTTC. This codes for CASSLGEGETQYF.

The chain uses TRBV6-5 and TRBJ1-5, with no clear D. Trimming removed 6 bases at V and 5 bases at J, with 11 bases between. The germline gives CDR1 MNHEY, CDR2 SVGAGI. CDR3 length equals 13 residues. CDR3 sequence reads: CASSPMADQPQHF. In DNA, the CDR3 is TGTGCCAGCAGCCCTATGGCCGATCAGCCCCAGCATTTT.

V usage is TRBV15 and J usage is TRBJ1-1; possible D gene TRBD1, 5 bases. This CDR3 has 13 amino acids. The germline V gene has CDR1 LNHNV and CDR2 YYDKDF (reference sequence). V was pared by 1 base and J by 7 bases, with 10 bases between. This CDR3 reads CATSRGWDLEAFF. In DNA, the CDR3 is TGTGCCACCAGCAGAGGATGGGACCTTGAAGCTTTCTTT.

The chain employs TRBV29-1 and TRBJ1-1, with TRBD1 as a possible D gene (5 bases). Trimming took 6 bases from V and 9 from J, leaving 11 bases between them. The CDR3 totals 10 residues. The V gene's germline CDR1 is SQVTM and CDR2 ANQGSEA. The CDR3 loop reads CSVGQGKAFF. In nucleotides, the CDR3 is TGCAGCGTAGGGCAGGGAAAAGCTTTCTTT.

The V and J genes are TRBV4-3 and TRBJ2-7, with D possibly TRBD1 on 6 matching bases. Trimming cost V 4 bases and J 5 bases, with 18 bases left between them. This CDR3 has 15 amino acids. The germline V gene has CDR1 LGHNA and CDR2 YSLEER. CDR3 DNA sequence: TGCGCCAGCAGCCGACGGGCTCTCAGGGACAACGAGCAGTACTTC. Translating it yields CASSRRALRDNEQYF.

The chain has TRBV29-1 and TRBJ2-2; 8 bases are a match to TRBD1. Germline trimming cut 2 bases from V and 2 bases from J; bases unmatched to any gene: 4. The CDR3 has 15 amino acids. The germline V gene encodes CDR1 SQVTM and CDR2 ANQGSEA. The CDR3 protein is CSVERQGHNTGELFF. The CDR3, as DNA: TGCAGCGTTGAAAGACAGGGGCATAACACCGGGGAGCTGTTTTTT.

The CDR3 DNA is TGTGCCAGCAGTTTCCAGGGGGCGAGCGAAAAACTGTTTTTT. Its translation: CASSFQGASEKLFF. This chain links TRBV12-3 or TRBV12-4 with TRBJ1-4; 8 bases line up with TRBD1. The V segment lost 3 bases and the J segment 8 bases; nucleotides outside the gene matches: 5. CDR3 length: 14 residues.

The rearrangement uses TRBV7-2 and TRBJ2-7; 8 bases are shared with TRBD1. This CDR3 is built from 15 residues. Germline V CDR1 and CDR2: SGHTA, FQGNSA. V was clipped by 4 bases and J by 2 bases; unmatched bases: 7. DNA for the CDR3: TGTGCCAGCAGCTACCGGACAGGGTCAACCTACGAGCAGTACTTC. This translates into CASSYRTGSTYEQYF.

Concerning this clonotype: This may be a read error, as it is one base from a much larger clone. The chain carries TRBV7-9 and TRBJ1-1; D perhaps matches TRBD1 (5 bases). CDR1 is SEHNR and CDR2 is FQNEAQ in the germline V gene (reference sequence). The CDR3 is made up of 15 amino acids. The CDR3 spells CASSLVSGVGTVAFF. The CDR3 DNA follows: TGTGCCAGCAGCTTAGTCTCGGGGGTGGGAACTGTAGCTTTCTTT.